The rows below give T cell receptor beta chains drawn from one sample of a study of tumor and adjacent non-tumor tissue in lung cancer. Each CDR3 protein gets one entry after TCRdb re-called the multiplex PCR reads with MiXCR. Here the sample spans 50,000 or so distinct CDR3 sequences, about 70% being singletons. The specimen sequenced was distant non-tumor lung tissue. The receptors stem from a woman aged 55 to 70 with non-small cell lung cancer. Both conserved end residues are part of each CDR3. The size of a clone is reported for some rows only, either as once, few or many, or as a class for expanded clones.

V	size	J	CDR3
TRBV29-1	NA	TRBJ1-1	CSVLSPGTGKMNTEAFF
TRBV4-3	many	TRBJ1-1	CASSQADRNTEAFF
TRBV6-6	many	TRBJ2-7	CASSFFVTYEQYF
TRBV13	NA	TRBJ2-5	CASSNIPGPQETRYF
TRBV12-3/TRBV12-4	NA	TRBJ2-3	CVSSSTRTGATDTQYF
TRBV28	NA	TRBJ2-3	CANSPGDSGLDTQCF
TRBV6-2/TRBV6-3	NA	TRBJ1-6	CASCYFRIENSPLHF
TRBV14	once	TRBJ2-7	CAGSPSRYEEYF
TRBV5-6	few	TRBJ2-2	CASSRRTSGVPNTGELFF
TRBV4-1	NA	TRBJ1-1	CASSRGGGAKAEAFF
TRBV11-2	NA	TRBJ1-6	CAGSLAVGMNSPLHF
TRBV20-1	many	TRBJ1-2	CSANRQGGGYTF
TRBV29-1	NA	TRBJ2-3	CSVAGTTHADTQYF
TRBV6-6	once	TRBJ1-5	CASSVPGQGSQPQHF
TRBV29-1	once	TRBJ2-7	CSVFRDFLSYDQYF
TRBV6-2/TRBV6-3	NA	TRBJ1-5	CASSYTWDTSSNQPQHF
TRBV4-1	NA	TRBJ1-2	CAISHSSNYGYTF
TRBV20-1	NA	TRBJ2-3	CSGRSESTDTQYF
TRBV4-3	NA	TRBJ1-5	CASTSNLGGDQLQHF
TRBV11-2	NA	TRBJ2-1	CASNSTGFLPFF
TRBV11-2	NA	TRBJ1-1	CASGLDGSTEASF
TRBV5-1	few	TRBJ2-2	CASSSSVYGELFF
TRBV4-1	NA	TRBJ1-2	CVSSQVRGLGGYTF
TRBV2	many	TRBJ2-3	CASSEGIGGDTQYF
TRBV11-2	NA	TRBJ1-6	CASAYSANRGPSSPIHF
TRBV11-2	once	TRBJ2-7	CASSLGAGSYHEQSF
TRBV20-1	NA	TRBJ2-1	CSAPIKAGGLKSF
TRBV12-3/TRBV12-4	NA	TRBJ2-5	CASTWGGYETQYF
TRBV4-1	NA	TRBJ1-4	CASNQTGTTNEKLFF
TRBV12-3/TRBV12-4	once	TRBJ1-2	CASSEGQGRAEF
TRBV6-1	once	TRBJ2-6	CASSPQSGGANVLTF
TRBV11-3	NA	TRBJ2-2	CASNTNTGEPFF
TRBV6-2/TRBV6-3	NA	TRBJ2-2	CVSKGTLAGWNTGELSF
TRBV11-3	NA	TRBJ1-1	CASSVRNRSEAFF
TRBV11-1	NA	TRBJ2-1	CASSRGFAASSYDELFF
TRBV29-1	once	TRBJ1-2	CSVDTASLGSGYIF
TRBV20-1	few	TRBJ2-7	CSVGDYEQYF
TRBV6-5	NA	TRBJ2-1	CATDSGLASLINEQFF
TRBV12-3/TRBV12-4	NA	TRBJ1-6	CANSNGQANSPLHF
TRBV11-3	NA	TRBJ2-5	CASSMGLAQETQHF
TRBV11-1	NA	TRBJ2-1	CASSRGFATNSYNEQFF